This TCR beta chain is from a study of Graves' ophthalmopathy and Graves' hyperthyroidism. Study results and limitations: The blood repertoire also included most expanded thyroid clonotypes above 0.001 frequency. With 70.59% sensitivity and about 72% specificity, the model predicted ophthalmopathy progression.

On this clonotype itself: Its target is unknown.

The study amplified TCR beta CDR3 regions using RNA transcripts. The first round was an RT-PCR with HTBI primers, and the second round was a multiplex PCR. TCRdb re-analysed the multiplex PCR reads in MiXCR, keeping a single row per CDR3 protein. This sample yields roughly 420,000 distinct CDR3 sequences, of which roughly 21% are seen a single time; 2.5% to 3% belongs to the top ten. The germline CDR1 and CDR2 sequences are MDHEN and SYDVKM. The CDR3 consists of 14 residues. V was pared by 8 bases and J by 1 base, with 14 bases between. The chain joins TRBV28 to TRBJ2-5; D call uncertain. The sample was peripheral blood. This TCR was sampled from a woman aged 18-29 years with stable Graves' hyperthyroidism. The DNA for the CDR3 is TGTGCCAGCGAGAAACTGTCGTCCCAAGAGACCCAGTACTTC. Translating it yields CASEKLSSQETQYF.